This TCR beta chain derives from a study of blood T cell repertoires in COVID-19 (dated by TCRdb to the early 2020s). Study-level background: Samples from collaborators originated in the United States, Italy and Spain and spanned both the acute and convalescent phases of COVID-19. The prospective study material was composed of cDNA or gDNA derived from T cells, B-cell-depleted T cells, or PBMCs. Deeply sampled blood TCRbeta repertoires from subjects exposed to, actively infected with, or recovered from COVID-19 were included in the dataset. The repertoires were released in a freely available public database meant as a resource for research on the immune response to SARS-CoV-2. Samples came from the ongoing ImmuneRACE study (first 160 participants) plus 1,254 subjects from 6 global collaborators. A de-identified subject ID, COVID-19 status, age in years and sex were almost always included in the sample metadata. HLA class I and class II types, where available, came from metadata supplied by the sample provider rather than from assay-based typing. What the study reported, not specific to this receptor: The quantity of clinical and demographic metadata differed by source and by participant and was supplied without curation.

As for this clone: It lacks a known antigen. It has no much larger one-base neighbor in the sample; base qualities were not kept.

TCRbeta CDR3 regions were amplified from genomic DNA by means of the immunoSEQ Assay, a bias-controlled multiplex PCR. As for how the authors treated the data: The number of nucleated cells in each sample was estimated by amplification of reference gene primers within the assay. To quantify the absolute abundance of each unique TCRbeta CDR3 rearrangement, sequence reads were collapsed and filtered. For each sample, productive Simpson clonality was calculated as the square root of Simpson's diversity index across productive rearrangements. TCRdb retrieved this table from immuneACCESS and kept in-frame rearrangements only. Not all clones are present; in checked studies, unresolved V genes account for under half, and no reason is known for the remainder. The V and J calls and clone size are taken from that table; D and trimming were inferred from the DNA. The sample records approximately 25,000 clones, 80% to 85% of which are singletons. Roughly three fifths of the sample comes from the top ten.

Collaborating institutions collected whole blood in K2EDTA tubes following their own protocols. For TCRbeta analysis, collaborators shipped samples as frozen whole blood, isolated PBMCs, or DNA extracted from either of those sample types. The TCR sequence derives from an elderly woman with acute or convalescent COVID-19. Sequenced input: peripheral blood.

The nucleotide sequence reads as follows: TGTGCCAGCAGCGTGGGGGGGATGGGAGATACGCAGTATTTT. Its coded protein is CASSVGGMGDTQYF. The chain couples TRBV9 to TRBJ2-3; 7 of the junction bases match TRBD2. Reading from cysteine to phenylalanine, the CDR3 counts 14 amino acids. The kept DNA is CDR3 alone, 42 bases in frame from the first base. After removal of 2 bases from V and 5 bases from J, the junction retains 5 bases not matched to a gene. According to the germline V gene, CDR1 reads SGDLS and CDR2 reads YYNGEE.